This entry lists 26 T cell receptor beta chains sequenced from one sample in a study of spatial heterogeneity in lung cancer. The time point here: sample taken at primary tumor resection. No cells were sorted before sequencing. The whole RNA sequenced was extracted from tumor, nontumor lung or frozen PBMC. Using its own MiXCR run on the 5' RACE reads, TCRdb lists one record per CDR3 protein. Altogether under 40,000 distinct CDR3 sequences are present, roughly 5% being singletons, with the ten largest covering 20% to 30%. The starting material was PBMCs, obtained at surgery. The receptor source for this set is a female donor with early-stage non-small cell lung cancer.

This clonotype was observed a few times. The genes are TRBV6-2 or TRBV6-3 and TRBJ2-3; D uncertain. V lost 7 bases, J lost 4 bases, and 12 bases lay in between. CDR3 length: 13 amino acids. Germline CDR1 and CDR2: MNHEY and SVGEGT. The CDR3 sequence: CASTGKRPDTQYF. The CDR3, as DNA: TGTGCCAGCACAGGAAAGCGCCCAGATACGCAGTATTTT.

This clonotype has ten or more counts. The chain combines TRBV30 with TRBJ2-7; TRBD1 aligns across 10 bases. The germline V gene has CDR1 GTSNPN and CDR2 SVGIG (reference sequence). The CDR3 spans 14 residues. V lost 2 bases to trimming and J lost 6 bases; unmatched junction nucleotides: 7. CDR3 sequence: CAWSRGQGYSEQYF. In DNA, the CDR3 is TGTGCCTGGAGTAGGGGACAGGGGTACAGCGAGCAGTACTTC.

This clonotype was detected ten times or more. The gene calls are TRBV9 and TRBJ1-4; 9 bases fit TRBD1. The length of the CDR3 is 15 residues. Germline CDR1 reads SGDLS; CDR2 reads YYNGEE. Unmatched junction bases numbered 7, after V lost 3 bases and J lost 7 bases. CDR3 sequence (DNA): TGTGCCAGCAGCGCCAACAGGGGGCTTGGTGAAAAACTGTTTTTT. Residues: CASSANRGLGEKLFF.

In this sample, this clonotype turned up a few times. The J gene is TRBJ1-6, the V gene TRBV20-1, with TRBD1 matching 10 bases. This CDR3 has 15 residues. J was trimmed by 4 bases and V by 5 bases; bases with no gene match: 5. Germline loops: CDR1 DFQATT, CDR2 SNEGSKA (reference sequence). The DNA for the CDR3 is TGCAGTGCTCGAATGGGACAGGGGTATAATTCACCCCTCCACTTT. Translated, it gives CSARMGQGYNSPLHF.

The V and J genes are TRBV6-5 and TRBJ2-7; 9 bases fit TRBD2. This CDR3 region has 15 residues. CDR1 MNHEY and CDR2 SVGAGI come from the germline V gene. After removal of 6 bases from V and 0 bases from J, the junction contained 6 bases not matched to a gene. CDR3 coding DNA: TGTGCCAGCAGCCTAGCGGGGTTGAGCTCCTACGAGCAGTACTTC. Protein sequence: CASSLAGLSSYEQYF.

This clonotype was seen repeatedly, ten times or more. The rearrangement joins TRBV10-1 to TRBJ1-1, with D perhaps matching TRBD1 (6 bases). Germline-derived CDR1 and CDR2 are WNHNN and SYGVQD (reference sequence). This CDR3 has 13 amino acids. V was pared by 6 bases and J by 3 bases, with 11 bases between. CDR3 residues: CASRLRGDTEAFF. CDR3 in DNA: TGCGCCAGCAGGCTCAGGGGAGACACTGAAGCTTTCTTT.

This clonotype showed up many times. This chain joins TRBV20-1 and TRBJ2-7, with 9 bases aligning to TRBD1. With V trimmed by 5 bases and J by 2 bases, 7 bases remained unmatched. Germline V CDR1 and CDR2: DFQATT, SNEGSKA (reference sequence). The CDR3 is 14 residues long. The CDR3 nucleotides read TGCAGTGCTGGCAGGACAGGGGCCCCCTACGAGCAGTACTTC. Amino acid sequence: CSAGRTGAPYEQYF.

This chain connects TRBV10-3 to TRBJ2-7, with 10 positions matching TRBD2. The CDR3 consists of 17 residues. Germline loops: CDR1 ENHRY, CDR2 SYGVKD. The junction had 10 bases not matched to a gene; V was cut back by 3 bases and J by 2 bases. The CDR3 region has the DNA TGTGCCATCAGTGATGGACTGGGACTAGCGCGGGCCTACGAGCAGTACTTC. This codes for CAISDGLGLARAYEQYF.

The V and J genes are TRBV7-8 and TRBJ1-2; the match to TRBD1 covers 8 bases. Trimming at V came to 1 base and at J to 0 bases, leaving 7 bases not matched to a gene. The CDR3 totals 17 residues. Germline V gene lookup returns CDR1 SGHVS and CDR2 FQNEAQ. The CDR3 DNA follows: TGTGCCAGCAGCTTAGTGACAGGGGCATCGGCTAACTATGGCTACACCTTC. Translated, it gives CASSLVTGASANYGYTF. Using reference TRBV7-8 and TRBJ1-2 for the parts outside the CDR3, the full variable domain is GAGVSQSPRYKVAKRGQDVALRCDPISGHVSLFWYQQALGQGPEFLTYFQNEAQLDKSGLPSDRFFAERPEGSVSTLKIQRTQQEDSAVYLCASSLVTGASANYGYTFGSGTRLTVV.

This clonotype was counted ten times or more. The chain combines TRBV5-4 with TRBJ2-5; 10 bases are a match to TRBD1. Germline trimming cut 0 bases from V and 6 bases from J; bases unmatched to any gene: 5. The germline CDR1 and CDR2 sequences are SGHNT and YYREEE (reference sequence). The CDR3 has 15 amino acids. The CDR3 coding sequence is TGTGCCAGCAGCTTGGTGGGGACAGGGGCCCAGACCCAGTACTTC. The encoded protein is CASSLVGTGAQTQYF.

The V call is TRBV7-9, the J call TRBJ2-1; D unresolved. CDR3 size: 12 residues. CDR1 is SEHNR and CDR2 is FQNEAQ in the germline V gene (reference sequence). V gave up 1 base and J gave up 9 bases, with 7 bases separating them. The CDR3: CASSLGSSEQFF. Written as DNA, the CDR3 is TGTGCCAGCAGCTTAGGGTCTAGTGAGCAGTTCTTC.

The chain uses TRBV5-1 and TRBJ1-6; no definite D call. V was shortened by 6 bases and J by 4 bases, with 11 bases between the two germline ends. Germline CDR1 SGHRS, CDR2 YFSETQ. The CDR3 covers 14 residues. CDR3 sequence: CASNAGSYNSPLHF. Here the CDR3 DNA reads TGCGCCAGCAACGCGGGTAGTTATAATTCACCCCTCCACTTT.

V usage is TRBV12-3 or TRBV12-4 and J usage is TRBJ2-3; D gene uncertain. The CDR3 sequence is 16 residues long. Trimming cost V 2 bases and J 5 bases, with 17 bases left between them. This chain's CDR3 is CASSLSRRTLVDTQYF. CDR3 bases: TGTGCCAGCAGTTTATCGAGGCGGACCCTTGTAGATACGCAGTATTTT.

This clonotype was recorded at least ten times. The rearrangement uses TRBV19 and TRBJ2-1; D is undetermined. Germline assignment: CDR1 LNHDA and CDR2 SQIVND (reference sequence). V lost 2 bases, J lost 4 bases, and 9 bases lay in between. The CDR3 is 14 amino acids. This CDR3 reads CASSISHLYNEQFF. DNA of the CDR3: TGTGCCAGTAGTATAAGTCACTTGTACAATGAGCAGTTCTTC.

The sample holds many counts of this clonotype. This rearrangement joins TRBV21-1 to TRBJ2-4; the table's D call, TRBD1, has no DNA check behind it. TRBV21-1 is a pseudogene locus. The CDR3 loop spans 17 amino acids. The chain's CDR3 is CASSNPGDRGPKNIQYF. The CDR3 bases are TGTGCCAGCAGCAACCCGGGGGACAGGGGCCCCAAAAACATTCAGTACTTC.

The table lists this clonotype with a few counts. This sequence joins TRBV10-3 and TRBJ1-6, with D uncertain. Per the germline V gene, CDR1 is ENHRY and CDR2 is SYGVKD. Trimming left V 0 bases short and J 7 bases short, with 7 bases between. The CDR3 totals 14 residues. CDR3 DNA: TGTGCCATCAGTGAGTCCGGACGGAATTCACCCCTCCACTTT. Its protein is CAISESGRNSPLHF.

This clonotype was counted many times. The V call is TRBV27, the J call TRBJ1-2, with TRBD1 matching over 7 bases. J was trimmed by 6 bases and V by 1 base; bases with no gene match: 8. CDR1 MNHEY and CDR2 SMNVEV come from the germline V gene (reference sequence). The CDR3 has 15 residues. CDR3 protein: CASSLYSRGADGYTF. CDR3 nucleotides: TGTGCCAGCAGTTTATATTCCAGGGGGGCAGATGGCTACACCTTC.

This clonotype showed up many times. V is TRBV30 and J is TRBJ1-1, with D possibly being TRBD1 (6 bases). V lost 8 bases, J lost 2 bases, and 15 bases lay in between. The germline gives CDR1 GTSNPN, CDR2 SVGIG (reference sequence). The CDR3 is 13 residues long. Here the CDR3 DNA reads TGTGCCGCATGCGGACAGCCCAACACTGAAGCTTTCTTT. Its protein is CAACGQPNTEAFF.

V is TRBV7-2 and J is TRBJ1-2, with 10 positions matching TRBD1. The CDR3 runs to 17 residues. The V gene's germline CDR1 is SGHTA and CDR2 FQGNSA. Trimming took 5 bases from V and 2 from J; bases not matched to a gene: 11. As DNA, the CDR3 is TGTGCCAGCAGCACTAGAGGACAGGGGGGGAGAAACTATGGCTACACCTTC. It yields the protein CASSTRGQGGRNYGYTF.

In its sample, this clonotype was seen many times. The CDR3 sequence: CSVAGALESYNEQFF. The DNA for the CDR3 is TGCAGCGTTGCGGGGGCACTGGAGTCCTACAATGAGCAGTTCTTC. J is TRBJ2-1 and V is TRBV29-1, with D perhaps given as TRBD1 or TRBD2 (6 bases each). The CDR3 covers 15 residues. Germline V lookup: CDR1 SQVTM, CDR2 ANQGSEA. The V end was cut by 4 bases, the J end by 1 base, with 14 bases between.

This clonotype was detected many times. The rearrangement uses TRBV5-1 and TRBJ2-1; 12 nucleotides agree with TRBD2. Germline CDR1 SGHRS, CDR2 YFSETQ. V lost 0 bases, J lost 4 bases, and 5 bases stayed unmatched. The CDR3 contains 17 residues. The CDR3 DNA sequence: TGCGCCAGCAGCTTGGCCCCTAGCGGGGGGGGGTACAATGAGCAGTTCTTC. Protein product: CASSLAPSGGGYNEQFF.

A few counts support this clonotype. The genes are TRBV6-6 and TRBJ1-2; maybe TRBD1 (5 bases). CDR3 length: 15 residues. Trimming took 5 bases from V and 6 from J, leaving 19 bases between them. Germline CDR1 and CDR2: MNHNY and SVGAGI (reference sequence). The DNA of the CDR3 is TGTGCCAGCAGTCGACTGGGATTCCTGGGGGATGGCTACACCTTC. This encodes CASSRLGFLGDGYTF.

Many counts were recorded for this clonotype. As DNA, the CDR3 is TGTGCCAGCACCCTCGTTCTGGTACGGGGGGCCAAAAACATTCAGTACTTC. Its protein product is CASTLVLVRGAKNIQYF. This sequence joins TRBV6-1 and TRBJ2-4; possibly TRBD2 for D (6 bases). Between the trimmed V and J ends, which lost 7 bases and 1 base, there was a span of 20 bases. This CDR3 region has 17 residues. Germline V gene sequence: CDR1 MNHNS, CDR2 SASEGT.

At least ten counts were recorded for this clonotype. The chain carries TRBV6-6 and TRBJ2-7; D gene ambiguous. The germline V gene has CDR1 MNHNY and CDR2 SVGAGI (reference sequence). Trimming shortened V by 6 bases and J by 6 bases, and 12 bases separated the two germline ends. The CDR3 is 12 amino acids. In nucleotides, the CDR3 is TGTGCCAGCAGCCGACCCTACTCCGAGCAGTACTTC. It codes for CASSRPYSEQYF.

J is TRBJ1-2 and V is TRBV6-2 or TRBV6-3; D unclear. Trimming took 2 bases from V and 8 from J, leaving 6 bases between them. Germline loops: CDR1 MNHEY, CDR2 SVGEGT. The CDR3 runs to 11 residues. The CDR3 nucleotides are TGTGCCAGCAGTTACGACTCCGGCTACACCTTC. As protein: CASSYDSGYTF.

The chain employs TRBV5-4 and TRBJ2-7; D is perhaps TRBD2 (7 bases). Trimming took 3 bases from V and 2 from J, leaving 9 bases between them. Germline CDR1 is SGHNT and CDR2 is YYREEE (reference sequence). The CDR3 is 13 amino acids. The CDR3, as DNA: TGTGCCAGCAGCTCGGGGGGCGCCTACGAGCAGTACTTC. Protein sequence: CASSSGGAYEQYF.